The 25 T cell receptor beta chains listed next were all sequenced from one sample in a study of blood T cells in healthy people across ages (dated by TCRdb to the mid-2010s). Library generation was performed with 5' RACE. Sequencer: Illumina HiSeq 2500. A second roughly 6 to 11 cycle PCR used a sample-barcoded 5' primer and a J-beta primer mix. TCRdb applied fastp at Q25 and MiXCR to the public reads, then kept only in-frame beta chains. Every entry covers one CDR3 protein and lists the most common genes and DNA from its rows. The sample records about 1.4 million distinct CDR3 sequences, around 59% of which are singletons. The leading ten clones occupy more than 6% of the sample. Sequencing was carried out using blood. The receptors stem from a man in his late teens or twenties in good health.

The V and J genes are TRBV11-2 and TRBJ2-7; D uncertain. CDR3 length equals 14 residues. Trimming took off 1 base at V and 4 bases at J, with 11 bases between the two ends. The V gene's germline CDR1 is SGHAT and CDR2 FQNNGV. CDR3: CASSLGSSWYEQYF. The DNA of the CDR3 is TGTGCCAGCAGCTTAGGCAGTAGCTGGTACGAGCAGTACTTC.

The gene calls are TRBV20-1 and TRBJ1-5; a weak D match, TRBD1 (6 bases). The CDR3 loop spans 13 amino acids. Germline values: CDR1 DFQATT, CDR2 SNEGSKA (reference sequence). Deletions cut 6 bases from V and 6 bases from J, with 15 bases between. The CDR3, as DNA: TGCAGTGCAAAACAGGGAAGCGGTCAGCCCCAGCATTTT. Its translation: CSAKQGSGQPQHF.

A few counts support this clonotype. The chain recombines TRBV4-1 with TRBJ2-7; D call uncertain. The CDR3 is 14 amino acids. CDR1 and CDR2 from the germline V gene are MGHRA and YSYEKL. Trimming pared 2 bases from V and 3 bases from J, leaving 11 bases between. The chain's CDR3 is CASSQWSGGYEQYF. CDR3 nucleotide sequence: TGCGCCAGCAGCCAATGGTCCGGTGGCTACGAGCAGTACTTC.

Written as DNA, the CDR3 is TGTGCCAGCAGTGGGGGGGATAATGAAAAACTGTTTTTT. This gives the protein CASSGGDNEKLFF. The V and J genes are TRBV12-3 or TRBV12-4 and TRBJ1-4; a weak D match, TRBD1 (5 bases). V was pared by 5 bases and J by 4 bases, with 8 bases between. This CDR3 spans 13 amino acids.

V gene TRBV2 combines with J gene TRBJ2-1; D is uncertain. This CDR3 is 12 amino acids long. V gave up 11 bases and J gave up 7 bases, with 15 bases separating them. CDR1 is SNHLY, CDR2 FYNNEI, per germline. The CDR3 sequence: CARTDPRNEQFF. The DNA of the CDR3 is TGTGCCCGCACCGACCCCAGAAATGAGCAGTTCTTC.

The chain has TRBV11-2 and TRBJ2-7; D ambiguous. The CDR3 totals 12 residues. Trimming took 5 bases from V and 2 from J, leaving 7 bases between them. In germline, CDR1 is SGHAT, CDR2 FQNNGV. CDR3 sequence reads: CASSARPYEQYF. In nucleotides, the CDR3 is TGTGCCAGCAGCGCACGTCCCTACGAGCAGTACTTC.

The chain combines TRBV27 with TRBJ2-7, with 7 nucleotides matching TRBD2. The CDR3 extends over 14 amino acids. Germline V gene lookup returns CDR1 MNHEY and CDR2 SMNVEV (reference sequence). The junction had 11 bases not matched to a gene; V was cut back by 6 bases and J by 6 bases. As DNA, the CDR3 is TGTGCCAGCAGCCCAGGACTAGGACTCCGCGAGCAGTACTTC. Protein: CASSPGLGLREQYF.

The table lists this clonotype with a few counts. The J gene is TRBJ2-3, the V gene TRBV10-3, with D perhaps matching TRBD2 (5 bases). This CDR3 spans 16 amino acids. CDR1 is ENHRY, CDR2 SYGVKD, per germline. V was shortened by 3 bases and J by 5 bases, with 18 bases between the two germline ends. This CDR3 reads CAISDSAPRDVDTQYF. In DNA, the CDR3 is TGTGCCATCAGTGATTCGGCACCGAGGGATGTAGATACGCAGTATTTT.

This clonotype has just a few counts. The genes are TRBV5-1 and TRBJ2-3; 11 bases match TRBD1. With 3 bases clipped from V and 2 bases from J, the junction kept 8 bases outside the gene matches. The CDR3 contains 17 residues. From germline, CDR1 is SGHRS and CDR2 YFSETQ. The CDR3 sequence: CASSSGTGGILTDTQYF. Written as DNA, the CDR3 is TGCGCCAGCAGCTCCGGGACAGGGGGTATTCTCACAGATACGCAGTATTTT.

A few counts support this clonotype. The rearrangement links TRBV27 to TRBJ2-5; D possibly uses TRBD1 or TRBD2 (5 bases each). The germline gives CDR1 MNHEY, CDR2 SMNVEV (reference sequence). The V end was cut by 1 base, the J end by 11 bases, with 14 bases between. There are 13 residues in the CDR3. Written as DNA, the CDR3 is TGTGCCAGCAGTTTATATCAGGGAGAGGAGCAGTACTTC. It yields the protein CASSLYQGEEQYF.

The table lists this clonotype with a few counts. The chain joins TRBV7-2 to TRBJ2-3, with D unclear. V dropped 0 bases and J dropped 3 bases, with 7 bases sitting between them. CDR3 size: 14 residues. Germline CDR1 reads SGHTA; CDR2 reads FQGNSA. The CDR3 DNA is TGTGCCAGCAGCTTAGCGCTGTTGACAGATACGCAGTATTTT. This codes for CASSLALLTDTQYF.

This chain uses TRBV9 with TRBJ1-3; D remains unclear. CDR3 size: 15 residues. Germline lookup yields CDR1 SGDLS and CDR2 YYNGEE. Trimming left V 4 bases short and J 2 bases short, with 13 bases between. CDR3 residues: CASSLFPSPGNTIYF. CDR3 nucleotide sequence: TGTGCCAGCAGCCTATTCCCCTCCCCTGGAAACACCATATATTTT.

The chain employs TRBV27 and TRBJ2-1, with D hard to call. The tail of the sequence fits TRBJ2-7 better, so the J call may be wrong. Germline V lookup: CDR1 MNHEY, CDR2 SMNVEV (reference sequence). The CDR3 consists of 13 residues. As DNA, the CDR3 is TGTGCCAGCAGTTTAAGTCCCAGATACGAGCAGTACTTC. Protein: CASSLSPRYEQYF.

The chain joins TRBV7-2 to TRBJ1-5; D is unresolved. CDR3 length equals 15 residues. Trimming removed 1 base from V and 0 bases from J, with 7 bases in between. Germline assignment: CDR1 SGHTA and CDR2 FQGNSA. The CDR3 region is CASSLGPDSNQPQHF. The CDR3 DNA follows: TGTGCCAGCAGCTTAGGGCCAGATAGCAATCAGCCCCAGCATTTT.

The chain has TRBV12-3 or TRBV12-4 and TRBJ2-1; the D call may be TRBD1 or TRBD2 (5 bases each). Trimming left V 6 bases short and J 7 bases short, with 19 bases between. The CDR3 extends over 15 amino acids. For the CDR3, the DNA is TGTGCCAGCAGCCTGATCGGGACCTCTCTTAATGAGCAGTTCTTC. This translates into CASSLIGTSLNEQFF.

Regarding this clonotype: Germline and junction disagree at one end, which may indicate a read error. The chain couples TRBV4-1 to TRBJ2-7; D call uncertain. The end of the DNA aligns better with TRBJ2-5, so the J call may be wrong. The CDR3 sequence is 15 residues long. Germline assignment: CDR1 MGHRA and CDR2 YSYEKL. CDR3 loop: CASSRPTINGETQYF. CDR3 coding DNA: TGCGCCAGTAGCCGCCCGACCATCAACGGAGAGACCCAGTACTTC.

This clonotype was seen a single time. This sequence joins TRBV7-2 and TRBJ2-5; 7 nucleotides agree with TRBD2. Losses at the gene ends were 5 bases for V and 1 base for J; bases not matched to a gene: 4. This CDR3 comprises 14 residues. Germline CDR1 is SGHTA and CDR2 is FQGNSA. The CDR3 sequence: CASSNGGVQETQYF. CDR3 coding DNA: TGTGCCAGCAGCAATGGGGGGGTCCAAGAGACCCAGTACTTC.

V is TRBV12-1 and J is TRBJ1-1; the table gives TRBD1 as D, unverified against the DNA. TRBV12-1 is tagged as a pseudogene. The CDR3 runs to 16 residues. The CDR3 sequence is CASSETQGHPNTEAFF. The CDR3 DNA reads TGTGCCAGCAGCGAAACCCAAGGACACCCGAACACTGAAGCTTTCTTT.

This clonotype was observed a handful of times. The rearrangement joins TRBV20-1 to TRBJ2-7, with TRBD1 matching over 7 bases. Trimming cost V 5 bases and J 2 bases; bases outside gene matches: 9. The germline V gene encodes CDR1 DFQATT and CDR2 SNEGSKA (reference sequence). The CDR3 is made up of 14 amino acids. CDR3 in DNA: TGCAGTGCTGTATCCGGGACAGCCACCTACGAGCAGTACTTC. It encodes CSAVSGTATYEQYF.

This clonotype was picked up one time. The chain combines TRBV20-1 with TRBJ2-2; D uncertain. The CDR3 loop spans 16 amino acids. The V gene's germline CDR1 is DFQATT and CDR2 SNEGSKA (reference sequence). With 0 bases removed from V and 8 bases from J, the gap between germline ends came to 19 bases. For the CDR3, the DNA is TGCAGTGCTAGAGATTTTGGTATCCACGACGGGGGGGAGCTGTTTTTT. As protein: CSARDFGIHDGGELFF.

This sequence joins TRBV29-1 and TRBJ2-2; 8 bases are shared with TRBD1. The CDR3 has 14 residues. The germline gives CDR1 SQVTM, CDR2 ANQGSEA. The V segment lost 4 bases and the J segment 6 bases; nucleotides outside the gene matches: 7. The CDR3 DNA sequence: TGCAGCGTTGGTCGGACAGGGTATCCCGGGGAGCTGTTTTTT. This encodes CSVGRTGYPGELFF.

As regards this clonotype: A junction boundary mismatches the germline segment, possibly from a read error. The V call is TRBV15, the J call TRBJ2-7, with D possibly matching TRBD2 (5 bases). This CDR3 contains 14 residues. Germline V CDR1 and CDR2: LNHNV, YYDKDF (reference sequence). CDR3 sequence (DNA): TGTGCCCCCAGGATGGACCGGGGTCCCTACGAGCAGTACTTC. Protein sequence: CAPRMDRGPYEQYF.

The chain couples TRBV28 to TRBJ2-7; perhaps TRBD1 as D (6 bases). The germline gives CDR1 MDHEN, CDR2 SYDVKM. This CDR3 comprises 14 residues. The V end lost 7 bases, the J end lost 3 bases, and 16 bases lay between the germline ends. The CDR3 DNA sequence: TGTGCCAGCACCGAAGGGGGATGGTACTACGAGCAGTACTTC. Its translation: CASTEGGWYYEQYF.

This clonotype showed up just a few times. For the CDR3, the DNA is TGCGCCAGCAGTAGACAGGGGTCGAACACTGAAGCTTTCTTT. Its protein product is CASSRQGSNTEAFF. The V call is TRBV5-1, the J call TRBJ1-1; 8 nucleotides match TRBD1. Germline V gives CDR1 SGHRS, CDR2 YFSETQ. V lost 5 bases, J lost 1 base, and 4 bases stayed unmatched. The CDR3 spans 14 residues.

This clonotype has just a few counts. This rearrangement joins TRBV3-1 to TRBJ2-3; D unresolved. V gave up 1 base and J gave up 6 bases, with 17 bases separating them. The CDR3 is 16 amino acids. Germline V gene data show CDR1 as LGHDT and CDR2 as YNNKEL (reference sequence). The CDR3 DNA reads TGTGCCAGCAGCCAAGGAGGACCTTTCTCGATGGATACGCAGTATTTT. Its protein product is CASSQGGPFSMDTQYF.